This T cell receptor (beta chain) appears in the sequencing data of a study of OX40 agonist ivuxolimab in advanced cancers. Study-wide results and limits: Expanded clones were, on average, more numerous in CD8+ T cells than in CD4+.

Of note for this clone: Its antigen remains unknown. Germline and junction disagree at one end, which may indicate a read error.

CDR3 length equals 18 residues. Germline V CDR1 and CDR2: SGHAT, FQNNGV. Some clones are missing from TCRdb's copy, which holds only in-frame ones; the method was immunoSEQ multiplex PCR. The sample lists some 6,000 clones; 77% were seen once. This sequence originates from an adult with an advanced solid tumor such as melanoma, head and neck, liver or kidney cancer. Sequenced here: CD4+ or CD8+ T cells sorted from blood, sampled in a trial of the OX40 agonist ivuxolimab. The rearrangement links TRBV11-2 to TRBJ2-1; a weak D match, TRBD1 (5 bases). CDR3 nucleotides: TGTGCCAGCAGCTTAGGGGGTCTGGACATCAGCTCCTACAATGGGCAGTTCTTC. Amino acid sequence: CASSLGGLDISSYNGQFF.